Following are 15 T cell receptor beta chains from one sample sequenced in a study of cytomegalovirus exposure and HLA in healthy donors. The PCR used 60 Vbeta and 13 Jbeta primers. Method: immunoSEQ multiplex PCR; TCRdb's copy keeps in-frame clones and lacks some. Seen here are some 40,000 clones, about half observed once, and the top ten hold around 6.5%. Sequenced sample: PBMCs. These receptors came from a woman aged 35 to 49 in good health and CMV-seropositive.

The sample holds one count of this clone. Written as DNA, the CDR3 is TGTGCCAGCACCGGGGCCTACGAGCAGTACTTC. This translates into CASTGAYEQYF. This rearrangement joins TRBV5-6 to TRBJ2-7, with a possible D match to TRBD2 (5 bases). This CDR3 is 11 amino acids long. Germline V gene lookup returns CDR1 SGHDT and CDR2 YYEEEE. The ends were cut back, 6 bases at V and 2 bases at J, with 6 bases in the middle.

The CDR3 region has the DNA TGTGCCCTCGGACAGGGAGCGAACACCGGGGAGCTGTTTTTT. Translating gives CALGQGANTGELFF. The V call is TRBV30, the J call TRBJ2-2, with 8 bases that match TRBD1. In germline, CDR1 is GTSNPN, CDR2 SVGIG (reference sequence). Trimming took 8 bases from V and 0 from J; bases not matched to a gene: 5. CDR3 length: 14 amino acids.

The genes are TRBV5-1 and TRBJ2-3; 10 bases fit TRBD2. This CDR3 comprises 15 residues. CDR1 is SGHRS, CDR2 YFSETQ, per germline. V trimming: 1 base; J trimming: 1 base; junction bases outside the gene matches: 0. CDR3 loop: CASSLLAGGTDTQYF. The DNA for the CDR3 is TGCGCCAGCAGCTTGCTAGCGGGGGGCACAGATACGCAGTATTTT. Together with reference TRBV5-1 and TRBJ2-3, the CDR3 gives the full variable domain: KAGVTQTPRYLIKTRGQQVTLSCSPISGHRSVSWYQQTPGQGLQFLFEYFSETQRNKGNFPGRFSGRQFSNSRSEMNVSTLELGDSALYLCASSLLAGGTDTQYFGPGTRLTVL.

The chain's CDR3 is CASSFIHSSGNTIYF. The CDR3 nucleotides read TGTGCCAGCAGCTTCATCCACAGCTCTGGAAACACCATATATTTT. The rearrangement links TRBV11-1 to TRBJ1-3; D unresolved. V shed 3 bases and J shed 0 bases, with 9 bases lying between them. Per germline, CDR1 SGHAT and CDR2 FQDESV (reference sequence). The CDR3 is 15 amino acids.

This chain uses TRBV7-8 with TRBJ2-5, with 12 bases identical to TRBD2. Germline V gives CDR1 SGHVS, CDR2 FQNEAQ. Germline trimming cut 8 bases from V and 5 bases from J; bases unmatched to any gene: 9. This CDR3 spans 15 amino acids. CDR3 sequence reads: CASLKLAGGGETQYF. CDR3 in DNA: TGTGCCAGCCTAAAACTAGCGGGGGGCGGGGAGACCCAGTACTTC.

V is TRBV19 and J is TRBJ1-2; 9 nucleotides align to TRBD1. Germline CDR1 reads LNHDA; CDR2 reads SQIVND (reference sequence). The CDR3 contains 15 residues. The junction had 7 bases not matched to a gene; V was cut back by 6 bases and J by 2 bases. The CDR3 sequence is CASSRYGQGNYGYTF. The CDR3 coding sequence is TGTGCCAGTAGCCGTTATGGACAGGGGAACTATGGCTACACCTTC.

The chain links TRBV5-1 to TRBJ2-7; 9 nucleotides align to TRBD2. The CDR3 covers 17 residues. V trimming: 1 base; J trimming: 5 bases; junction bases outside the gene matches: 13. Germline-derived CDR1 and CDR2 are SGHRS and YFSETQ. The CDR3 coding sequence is TGCGCCAGCAGCTTGAGGGCTAGCGGGGTCTCTATCAACGAGCAGTACTTC. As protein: CASSLRASGVSINEQYF.

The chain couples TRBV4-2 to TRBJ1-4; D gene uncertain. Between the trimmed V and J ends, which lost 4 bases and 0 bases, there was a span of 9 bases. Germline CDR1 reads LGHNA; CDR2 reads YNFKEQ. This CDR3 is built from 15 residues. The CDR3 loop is CASSLLESTNEKLFF. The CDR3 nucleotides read TGTGCCAGCAGCCTTCTGGAGTCAACTAATGAAAAACTGTTTTTT.

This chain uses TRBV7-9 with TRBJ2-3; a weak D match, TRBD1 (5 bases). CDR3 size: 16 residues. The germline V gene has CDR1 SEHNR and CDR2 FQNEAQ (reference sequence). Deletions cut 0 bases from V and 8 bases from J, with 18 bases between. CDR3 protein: CASSLAGRELNPTQYF. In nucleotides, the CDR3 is TGTGCCAGCAGCTTAGCAGGCAGGGAACTAAACCCTACGCAGTATTTT.

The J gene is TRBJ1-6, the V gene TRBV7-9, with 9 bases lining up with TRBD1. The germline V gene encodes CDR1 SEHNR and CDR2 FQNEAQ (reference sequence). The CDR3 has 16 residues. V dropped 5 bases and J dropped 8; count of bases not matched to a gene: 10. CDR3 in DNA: TGTGCCAGCAGCGTTAGAGGACAGGGGCTGGATTCACCCCTCCACTTT. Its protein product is CASSVRGQGLDSPLHF. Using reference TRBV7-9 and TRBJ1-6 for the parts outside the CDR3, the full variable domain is DTGVSQNPRHKITKRGQNVTFRCDPISEHNRLYWYRQTLGQGPEFLTYFQNEAQLEKSRLLSDRFSAERPKGSFSTLEIQRTEQGDSAMYLCASSVRGQGLDSPLHFGNGTRLTVT.

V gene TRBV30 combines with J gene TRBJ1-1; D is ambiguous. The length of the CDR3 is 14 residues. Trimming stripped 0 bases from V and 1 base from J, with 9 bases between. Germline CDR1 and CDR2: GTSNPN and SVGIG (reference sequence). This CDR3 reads CAWSVGAGNTEAFF. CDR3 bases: TGTGCCTGGAGTGTGGGCGCGGGGAACACTGAAGCTTTCTTT.

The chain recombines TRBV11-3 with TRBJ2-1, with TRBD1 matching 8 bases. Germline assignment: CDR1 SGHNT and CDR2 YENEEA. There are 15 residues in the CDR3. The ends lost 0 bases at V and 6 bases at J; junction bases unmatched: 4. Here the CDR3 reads CASSLDSDRGNEQFF. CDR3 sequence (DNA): TGTGCCAGCAGCTTAGATAGCGACAGGGGCAATGAGCAGTTCTTC.

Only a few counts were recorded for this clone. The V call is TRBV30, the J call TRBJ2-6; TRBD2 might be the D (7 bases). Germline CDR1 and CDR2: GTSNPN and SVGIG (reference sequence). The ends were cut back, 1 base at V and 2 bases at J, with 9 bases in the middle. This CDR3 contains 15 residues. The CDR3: CAWSEGGAGANVLTF. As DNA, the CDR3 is TGTGCCTGGAGTGAAGGGGGGGCTGGGGCCAACGTCCTGACTTTC.

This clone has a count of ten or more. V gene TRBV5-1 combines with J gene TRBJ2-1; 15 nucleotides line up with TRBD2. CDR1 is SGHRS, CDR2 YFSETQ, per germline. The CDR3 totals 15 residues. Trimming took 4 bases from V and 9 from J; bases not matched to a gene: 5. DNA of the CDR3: TGCGCCAGCAGCCCCGGACTAGCGGGGGGGGTTGAGCAGTTCTTC. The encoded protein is CASSPGLAGGVEQFF.

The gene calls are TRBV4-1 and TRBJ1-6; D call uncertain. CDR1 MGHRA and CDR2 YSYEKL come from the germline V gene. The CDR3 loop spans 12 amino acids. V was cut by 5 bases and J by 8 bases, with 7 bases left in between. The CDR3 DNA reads TGCGCCAGCAGCGACTTTGATTCACCCCTCCACTTT. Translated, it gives CASSDFDSPLHF.